This paragraph reports one TCR beta chain. As originally analysed: How many nucleated cells were present was estimated from reference gene primer amplification. The repertoire was sequenced with immunoSEQ multiplex PCR; TCRdb's copy has only in-frame clones and lacks some. V, J and clone size are those of that table, while D and trimming were read from the DNA. The sample lists about 100,000 clones, approximately 90% occurring once. These data originate in a study of blood T cell repertoires in COVID-19. About the study: Sources were T cells, B-cell-depleted T cells, or PBMCs; the material itself was cDNA or gDNA.

There are 15 residues in the CDR3. Germline V CDR1 and CDR2: SNHLY, FYNNEI. Trimming cost V 1 base and J 4 bases, with 11 bases left between them. V usage is TRBV2 and J usage is TRBJ2-1, with D possibly matching TRBD1 (5 bases). Sequencing was carried out using peripheral blood. The receptor was derived from a man aged 50-60 years with active COVID-19. In nucleotides, the CDR3 is TGTGCCAGCAGTGAAGAGGGGTCCCGTTACAATGAGCAGTTCTTC. Translating it yields CASSEEGSRYNEQFF.